A single sample gave rise to the 11 T cell receptor beta chains below, sequenced in a study of identical twins. TCRdb analysed the 5' RACE reads with MiXCR anew, one entry per CDR3 protein. The sample has around 1.7 million distinct CDR3 sequences, about 30% seen once. The specimen was cord blood. The receptor set was obtained from a newborn girl in good health.

This clonotype was counted ten times or more. V usage is TRBV5-1 and J usage is TRBJ2-7; no definite D call. The CDR3 covers 12 residues. CDR1 SGHRS and CDR2 YFSETQ come from the germline V gene. The ends were cut back, 2 bases at V and 5 bases at J, with 8 bases in the middle. The DNA for the CDR3 is TGCGCCAGCAGCTTAGGAGTCCACGAGCAGTACTTC. It yields the protein CASSLGVHEQYF.

This chain links TRBV20-1 with TRBJ2-5, with D tentatively TRBD1 or TRBD2 (5 bases each). This CDR3 comprises 13 residues. CDR1 and CDR2 (germline): DFQATT, SNEGSKA (reference sequence). V gave up 7 bases and J gave up 1 base, with 13 bases separating them. The CDR3 sequence: CSEARGGQETQYF. Written as DNA, the CDR3 is TGCAGTGAAGCCCGGGGCGGCCAAGAGACCCAGTACTTC.

This clonotype was counted a few times. The chain employs TRBV28 and TRBJ2-4; the D gene is possibly TRBD1 (6 bases). V lost 5 bases to trimming and J lost 0 bases, with 17 bases between them. Looked up from germline, CDR1 is MDHEN and CDR2 is SYDVKM. The CDR3 runs to 17 residues. The DNA for the CDR3 is TGTGCCAGCAGTCCCTTCACAGGGAGCTTAGCCAAAAACATTCAGTACTTC. Translated, it gives CASSPFTGSLAKNIQYF.

In its sample, this clonotype was seen a few times. This rearrangement joins TRBV12-3 or TRBV12-4 to TRBJ1-2; perhaps TRBD1 as D (6 bases). The CDR3 loop spans 15 amino acids. V lost 1 base and J lost 3, with 12 bases in between. CDR3 nucleotides: TGTGCCAGCAGTTTAGAGCTGGGGGGCGACTATGGCTACACCTTC. Protein: CASSLELGGDYGYTF.

The gene calls are TRBV5-1 and TRBJ2-7; 8 nucleotides align to TRBD2. V shed 1 base, J shed 3 bases, and the junction held 3 bases outside the gene matches. This CDR3 region has 14 residues. Germline CDR1 SGHRS, CDR2 YFSETQ. CDR3 region: CASSLSGLDYEQYF. CDR3 nucleotide sequence: TGCGCCAGCAGCTTGTCGGGACTAGACTACGAGCAGTACTTC.

The chain is built from TRBV10-3 and TRBJ1-4; 10 bases are shared with TRBD1. Germline V gene lookup returns CDR1 ENHRY and CDR2 SYGVKD. The CDR3 extends over 15 amino acids. J was trimmed by 6 bases and V by 6 bases; bases with no gene match: 7. DNA for the CDR3: TGTGCCATCAGCGCCGAGGGACAGGGGTATGAAAAACTGTTTTTT. Its protein product is CAISAEGQGYEKLFF.

Details on this clonotype: A clone one base away is much larger, so this may be a read error. The chain combines TRBV5-1 with TRBJ2-3; TRBD2 agrees at 11 bases. This CDR3 comprises 15 residues. The V segment lost 7 bases and the J segment 4 bases; nucleotides outside the gene matches: 8. Germline assignment: CDR1 SGHRS and CDR2 YFSETQ. The CDR3 region is CASGLAGGIADTQYF. CDR3 coding DNA: TGCGCCAGCGGTCTAGCGGGGGGTATCGCAGATACGCAGTATTTT.

This clonotype came up once. This chain connects TRBV2 to TRBJ1-2; D is uncertain. The germline CDR1 and CDR2 sequences are SNHLY and FYNNEI. The V gene lost 5 bases and the J gene lost 0 bases, with 19 bases spanning the gap. This CDR3 comprises 17 residues. CDR3 coding DNA: TGTGCCAGCAGTTCTCCCGGCCTTGCCCCGTCTAACTATGGCTACACCTTC. Its protein product is CASSSPGLAPSNYGYTF.

This clonotype has only a few counts. The chain couples TRBV20-1 to TRBJ2-3, with a possible D match to TRBD1 (5 bases). CDR1 and CDR2 (germline): DFQATT, SNEGSKA (reference sequence). The V gene lost 2 bases and the J gene lost 4 bases, with 7 bases spanning the gap. The CDR3 covers 12 residues. As DNA, the CDR3 is TGCAGTGCTAGACCCAGGGCAGATACGCAGTATTTT. Translated, it gives CSARPRADTQYF.

In its sample, this clonotype was seen a few times. J is TRBJ1-5 and V is TRBV5-1; 8 bases fit TRBD1. The J segment lost 4 bases and the V segment lost 3 bases, leaving 12 bases of the junction unmatched. This CDR3 has 17 residues. Germline-derived CDR1 and CDR2 are SGHRS and YFSETQ. The CDR3 region has the DNA TGCGCCAGCAGCTCCCGGACAGGGCCGGCGAGTAATCAGCCCCAGCATTTT. Encoded protein: CASSSRTGPASNQPQHF.

This chain joins TRBV3-1 and TRBJ2-3; the match to TRBD2 covers 8 bases. Germline V gives CDR1 LGHDT, CDR2 YNNKEL (reference sequence). This CDR3 comprises 17 residues. With 0 bases clipped from V and 2 bases from J, the junction kept 7 bases outside the gene matches. CDR3 DNA: TGTGCCAGCAGCCAAGATTTCTCAGCGGGAGTCACAGATACGCAGTATTTT. This translates into CASSQDFSAGVTDTQYF.